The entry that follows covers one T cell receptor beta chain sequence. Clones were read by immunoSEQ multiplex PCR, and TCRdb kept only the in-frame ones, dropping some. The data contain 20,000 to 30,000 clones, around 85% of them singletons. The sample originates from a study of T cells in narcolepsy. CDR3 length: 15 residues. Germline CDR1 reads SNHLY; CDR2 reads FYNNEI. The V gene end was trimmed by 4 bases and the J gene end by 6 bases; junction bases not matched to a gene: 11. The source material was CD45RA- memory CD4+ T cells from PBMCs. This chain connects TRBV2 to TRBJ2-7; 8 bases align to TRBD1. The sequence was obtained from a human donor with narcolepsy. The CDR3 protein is CASSGVDRGWGEQYF. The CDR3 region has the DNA TGTGCCAGCAGTGGAGTTGACAGGGGTTGGGGCGAGCAGTACTTC.